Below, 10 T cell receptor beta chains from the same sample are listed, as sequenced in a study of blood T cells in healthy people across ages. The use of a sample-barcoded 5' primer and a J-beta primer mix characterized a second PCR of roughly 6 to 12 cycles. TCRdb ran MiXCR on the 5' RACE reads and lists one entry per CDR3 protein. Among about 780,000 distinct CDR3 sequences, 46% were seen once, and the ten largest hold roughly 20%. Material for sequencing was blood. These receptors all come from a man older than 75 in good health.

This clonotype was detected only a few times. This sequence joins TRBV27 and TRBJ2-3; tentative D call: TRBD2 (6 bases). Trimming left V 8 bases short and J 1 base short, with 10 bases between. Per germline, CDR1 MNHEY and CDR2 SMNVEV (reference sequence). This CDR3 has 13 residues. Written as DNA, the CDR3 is TGTGCCAGCCGGGGCGGGGGCACAGATACGCAGTATTTT. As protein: CASRGGGTDTQYF.

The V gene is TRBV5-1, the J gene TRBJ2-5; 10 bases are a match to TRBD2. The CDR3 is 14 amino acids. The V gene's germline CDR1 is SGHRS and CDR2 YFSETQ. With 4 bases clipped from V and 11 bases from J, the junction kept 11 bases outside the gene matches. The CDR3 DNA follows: TGCGCCAGCAGCCGCCTAGCGGGAGAAGGTGAGCAGTACTTC. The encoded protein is CASSRLAGEGEQYF.

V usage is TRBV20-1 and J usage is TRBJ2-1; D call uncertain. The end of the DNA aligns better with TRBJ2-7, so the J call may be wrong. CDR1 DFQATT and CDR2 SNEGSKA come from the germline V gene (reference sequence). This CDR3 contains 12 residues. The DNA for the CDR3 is TGCAGTGCTAGTCAGCCCTACAATGAGCAGTACTTC. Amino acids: CSASQPYNEQYF.

The CDR3 here is CAISGGYEQYF. The CDR3 DNA sequence: TGTGCCATCAGTGGGGGTTACGAGCAGTACTTC. V is TRBV10-3 and J is TRBJ2-5; D is unclear. The J call may be faulty, since TRBJ2-7 better matches the DNA end. The CDR3 spans 11 residues. Germline V gene data show CDR1 as ENHRY and CDR2 as SYGVKD.

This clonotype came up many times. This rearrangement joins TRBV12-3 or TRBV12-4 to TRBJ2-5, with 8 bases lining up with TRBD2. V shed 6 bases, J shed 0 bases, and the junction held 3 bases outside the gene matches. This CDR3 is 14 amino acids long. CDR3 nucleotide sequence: TGTGCCAGCAGCCCGGGACTAGACCAAGAGACCCAGTACTTC. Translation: CASSPGLDQETQYF.

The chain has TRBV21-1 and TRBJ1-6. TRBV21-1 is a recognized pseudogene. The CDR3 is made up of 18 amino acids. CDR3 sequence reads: CASSKVLVIVAWDSPLHF. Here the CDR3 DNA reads TGTGCCAGCAGCAAAGTTTTAGTTATTGTCGCTTGGGATTCACCCCTCCACTTT.

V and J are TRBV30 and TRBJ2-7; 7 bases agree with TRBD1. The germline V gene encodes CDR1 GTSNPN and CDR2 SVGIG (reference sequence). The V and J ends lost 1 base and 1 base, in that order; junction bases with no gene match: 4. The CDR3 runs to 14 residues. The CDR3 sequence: CAWSGGTESYEQYF. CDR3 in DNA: TGTGCCTGGAGTGGGGGGACAGAGTCCTACGAGCAGTACTTC.

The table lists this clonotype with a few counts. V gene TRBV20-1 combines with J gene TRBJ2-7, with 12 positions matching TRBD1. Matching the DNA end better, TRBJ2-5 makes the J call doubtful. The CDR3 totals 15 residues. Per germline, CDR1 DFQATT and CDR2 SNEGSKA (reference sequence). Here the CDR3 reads CSADSGTGGAKTQYF. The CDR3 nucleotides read TGCAGTGCGGATTCCGGGACAGGGGGCGCTAAGACCCAGTACTTC.

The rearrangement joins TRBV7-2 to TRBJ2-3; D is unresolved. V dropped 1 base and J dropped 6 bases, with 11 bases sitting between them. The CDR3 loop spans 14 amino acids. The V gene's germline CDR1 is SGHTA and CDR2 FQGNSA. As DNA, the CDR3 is TGTGCCAGCAGCTTAGACGACGGACGGGATACGCAGTATTTT. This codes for CASSLDDGRDTQYF.

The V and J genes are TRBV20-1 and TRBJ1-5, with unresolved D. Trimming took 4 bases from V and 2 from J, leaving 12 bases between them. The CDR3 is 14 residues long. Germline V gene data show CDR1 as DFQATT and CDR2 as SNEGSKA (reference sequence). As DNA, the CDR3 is TGCAGTGCTATCCCGGGAGGAGGCAATCAGCCCCAGCATTTT. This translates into CSAIPGGGNQPQHF.